What follows describes a single T cell receptor (beta chain). The authors negatively isolated CD8+ and CD4+ T cells and FACS-enriched TEMRA cells. This record comes from a study of CD8 T cells in Susac syndrome. The CDR3 length is 14 residues. Per the germline V gene, CDR1 is MNHEY and CDR2 is SVGAGI. V was cut by 2 bases and J by 5 bases, with 12 bases left in between. The authors reverse transcribed roughly 0.5 to 1 ug RNA with random hexamers. An immunoSEQ multiplex PCR generated amplified TCR beta CDR3 products spanning 54 Vbeta and 13 Jbeta. TCRdb reprocessed the immunoSEQ multiplex PCR reads with MiXCR, giving one entry per CDR3 protein. The table has fewer than 300,000 distinct CDR3 sequences, approximately 81% seen once; the top ten hold over 0.095%.

The specimen was CD8+ T cells from PBMCs. This TCR came from a human donor with multiple sclerosis. V usage is TRBV6-5 and J usage is TRBJ1-2, with D perhaps matching TRBD1 (5 bases). CDR3 bases: TGTGCCAGCAGTTACGCGGACAAGGAGTATGGCTACACCTTC. Translated: CASSYADKEYGYTF.